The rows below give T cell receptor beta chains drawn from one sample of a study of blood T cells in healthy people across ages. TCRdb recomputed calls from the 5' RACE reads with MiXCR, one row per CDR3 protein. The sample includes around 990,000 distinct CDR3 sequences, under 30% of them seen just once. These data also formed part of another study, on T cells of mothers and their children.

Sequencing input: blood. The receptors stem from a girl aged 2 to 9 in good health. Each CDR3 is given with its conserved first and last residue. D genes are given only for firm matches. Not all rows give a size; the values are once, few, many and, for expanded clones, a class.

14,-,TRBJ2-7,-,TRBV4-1,TGCGCCAGCAGCGGCAGGACAGAAACCTACGAGCAGTACTTC,CASSGRTETYEQYF
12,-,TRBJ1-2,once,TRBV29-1,TGCAGCGTTGAACGGACAGTCTATGGCTACACCTTC,CSVERTVYGYTF
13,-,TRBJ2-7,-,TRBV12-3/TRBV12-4,TGTGCCAGCAGTTTGTCTCACCTCTACGAGCAGTACTTC,CASSLSHLYEQYF
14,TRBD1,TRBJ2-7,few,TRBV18,TGTGCCAGCTCACCCCGGACAGGGGGCGGTGAGCAGTACTTC,CASSPRTGGGEQYF
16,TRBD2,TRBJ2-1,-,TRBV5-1,TGCGCCAGCAGCTTGGGGACTAGCGGAGTCTACAATGAGCAGTTCTTC,CASSLGTSGVYNEQFF
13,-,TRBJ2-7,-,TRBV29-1,TGCAGCGTTGGAGGGGGGCGCGAATACGAGCAGTACTTC,CSVGGGREYEQYF
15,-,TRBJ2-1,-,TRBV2,TGTGCCAGCAGTGTTTTCACCGAACCGTACAATGAGCAGTTCTTC,CASSVFTEPYNEQFF
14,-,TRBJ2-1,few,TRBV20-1,TGCAGTGCTGCGTCTAGCGTCTCCTACAATGAGCAGTTCTTC,CSAASSVSYNEQFF
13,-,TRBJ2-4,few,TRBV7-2,TGTGCCAGCAGCTTAGCACCGGGGTCCATTCAGTACTTC,CASSLAPGSIQYF
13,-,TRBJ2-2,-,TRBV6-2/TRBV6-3,TGTGCCAGCAGTTACGTGACTTCCGGGGAGCTGTTTTTT,CASSYVTSGELFF
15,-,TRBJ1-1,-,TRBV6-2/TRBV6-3,TGTGCCAGCAGTTACTCGACTGGGGCTATGACTGAAGCTTTCTTT,CASSYSTGAMTEAFF
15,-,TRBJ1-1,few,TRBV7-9,TGTGCCAGCAGCTTAGTCCATCCGCGGGGCACTGAAGCTTTCTTT,CASSLVHPRGTEAFF
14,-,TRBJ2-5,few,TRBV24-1,TGTGCCACCAGTGATGCGGACGGTCAAGAGACCCAGTACTTC,CATSDADGQETQYF
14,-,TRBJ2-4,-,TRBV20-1,TGCAGTGCTGCTAAAGTAGCTACCAAAAACATTCAGTACTTC,CSAAKVATKNIQYF
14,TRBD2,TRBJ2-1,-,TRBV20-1,TGCAGTGCTAGAGACCTAGCGGGGGAAGTTGAGCAGTTCTTC,CSARDLAGEVEQFF
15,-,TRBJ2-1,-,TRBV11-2,TGTGCCAGCAGCCGACCTGGTCGGCGGGACAATGAGCAGTTCTTC,CASSRPGRRDNEQFF
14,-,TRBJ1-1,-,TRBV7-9,TGTGCCGGGAACAGTCTAGTATTGAACACTGAAGCTTTCTTT,CAGNSLVLNTEAFF
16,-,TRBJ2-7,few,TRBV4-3,TGCGCCAGCAGCCAAGATCGAACCAGTCTAGGGTACGAGCAGTACTTC,CASSQDRTSLGYEQYF
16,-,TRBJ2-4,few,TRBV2,TGTGCCAGCATGCCGCTATGGACACTAGCCAAAAACATTCAGTACTTC,CASMPLWTLAKNIQYF
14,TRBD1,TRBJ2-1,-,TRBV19,TGTGCCAGTAGTGCCCAAAGGACAGGTCTTGAGCAGTTCTTC,CASSAQRTGLEQFF
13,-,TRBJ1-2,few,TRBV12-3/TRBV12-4,TGTGCCAGCAGTTTAGCGGGGAGCGAAGGCTACACCTTC,CASSLAGSEGYTF
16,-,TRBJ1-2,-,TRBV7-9,TGTGTCAGCAGCTTGATCTACAGGGCCGACTTCTATGGCTACACCTTC,CVSSLIYRADFYGYTF
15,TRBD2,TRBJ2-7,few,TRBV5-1,TGCGCCAGCAGGCCCCCTGATGGACTAGCGCCCGAGCAGTACTTC,CASRPPDGLAPEQYF
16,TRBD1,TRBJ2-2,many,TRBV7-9,TGTGCCAGCAGCCCCGGACAGGGGAAGAAAACCGGGGAGCTGTTTTTT,CASSPGQGKKTGELFF
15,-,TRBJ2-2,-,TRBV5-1,TGCGCCAGCAGGAGGGCACTCGGCCATTCCGGGGAGCTGTTTTTT,CASRRALGHSGELFF
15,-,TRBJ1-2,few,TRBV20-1,TGCAGTGCTCCCGGAGCTGGGGCCTACCGTTGGGGCTACACCTTC,CSAPGAGAYRWGYTF
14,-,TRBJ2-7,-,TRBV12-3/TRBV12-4,TGTGCCAGCAGTTTGAACACACGATCCTACGAGCAGTACTTC,CASSLNTRSYEQYF
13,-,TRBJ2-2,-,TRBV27,TGTGCCAGCAGGGACCTCAACACCGGGGAGCTGTTTTTT,CASRDLNTGELFF
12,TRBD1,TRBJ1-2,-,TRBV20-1,TGCAGTGCCGCGGGACAGGGTTATGGCTACACCTTC,CSAAGQGYGYTF
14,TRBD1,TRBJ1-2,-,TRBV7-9,TGTGCCAGCAGCTCATGGGACAGTCCTTATGGCTACACCTTC,CASSSWDSPYGYTF
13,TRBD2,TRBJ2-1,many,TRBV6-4,TGTGCCAGCAGTGAGCGGGAGTACAATGAGCAGTTCTTC,CASSEREYNEQFF
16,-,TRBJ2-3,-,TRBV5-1,TGCGCCAGCAGCCCACGCGTGTCGGGGGGCACAGATACGCAGTATTTT,CASSPRVSGGTDTQYF
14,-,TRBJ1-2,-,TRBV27,TGTGCCAGCAGTCCCGGACAGTTCCCCGGTGGCTACACCTTC,CASSPGQFPGGYTF
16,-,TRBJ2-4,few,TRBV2,TGTGCCAGCATTAAATCCGGAACCGGGACCAAAAACATTCAGTACTTC,CASIKSGTGTKNIQYF
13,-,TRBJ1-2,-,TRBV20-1,TGCAGTGCTAGAAATACGGGATTCTATGGCTACACCTTC,CSARNTGFYGYTF
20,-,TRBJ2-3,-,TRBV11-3,TGTGCCAGCAGCTCCCGGGACCACTTTTCGGGACTGTCTAGCACAGATACGCAGTATTTT,CASSSRDHFSGLSSTDTQYF
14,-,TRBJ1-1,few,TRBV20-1,TGCAGTGCTAGAGCCCCGGGTCAACGGACTGAAGCTTTCTTT,CSARAPGQRTEAFF
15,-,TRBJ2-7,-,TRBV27,TGTGCCAGCATTCCTCACTTTGACACCTACTACGAGCAGTACTTC,CASIPHFDTYYEQYF
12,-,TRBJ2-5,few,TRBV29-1,TGCAGCGTTGACAAGGGCGAGGAGACCCAGTACTTC,CSVDKGEETQYF
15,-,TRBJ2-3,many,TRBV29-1,TGCAGCGTTGCTCTTCTGGGGGCGAGAACAGATACGCAGTATTTT,CSVALLGARTDTQYF
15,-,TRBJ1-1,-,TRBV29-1,TGCAGCGCTGGTGTATCGGGGGTGGTATTCACTGAAGCTTTCTTT,CSAGVSGVVFTEAFF
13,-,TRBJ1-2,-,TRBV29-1,TGCAGCGTTGTGCAGGGGCATTTAGATGGCTACACCTTC,CSVVQGHLDGYTF
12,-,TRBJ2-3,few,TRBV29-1,TGCAGCTCCGAATCTTCGGCAGATACGCAGTATTTT,CSSESSADTQYF
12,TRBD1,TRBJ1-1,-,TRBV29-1,TGCAGCGTTGAGACAGGGGGAACTGAAGCTTTCTTT,CSVETGGTEAFF
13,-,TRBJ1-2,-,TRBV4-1,TGCGCCAGCAGCTCCACAGGGCTCTATGGCTACACCTTC,CASSSTGLYGYTF
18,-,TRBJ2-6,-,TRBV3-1,TGTGCCAGCAGCCATGTTGGCCCGAGAGCCTCTGGGGCCAACGTCCTGACTTTC,CASSHVGPRASGANVLTF
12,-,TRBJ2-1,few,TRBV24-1,TGTGCCACCAGTGACTCCGTATTTGAGCAGTTCTTC,CATSDSVFEQFF
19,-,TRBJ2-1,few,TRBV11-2,TGTGCCAGCAGCTTACGCTCGGGGGTACCGAGTGCCGCCTACAATGAGCAGTTCTTC,CASSLRSGVPSAAYNEQFF
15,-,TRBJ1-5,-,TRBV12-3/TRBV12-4,TGTGCCAGCAGTTTCTCAGGGGAAACGTCTCAGCCCCAGCATTTT,CASSFSGETSQPQHF